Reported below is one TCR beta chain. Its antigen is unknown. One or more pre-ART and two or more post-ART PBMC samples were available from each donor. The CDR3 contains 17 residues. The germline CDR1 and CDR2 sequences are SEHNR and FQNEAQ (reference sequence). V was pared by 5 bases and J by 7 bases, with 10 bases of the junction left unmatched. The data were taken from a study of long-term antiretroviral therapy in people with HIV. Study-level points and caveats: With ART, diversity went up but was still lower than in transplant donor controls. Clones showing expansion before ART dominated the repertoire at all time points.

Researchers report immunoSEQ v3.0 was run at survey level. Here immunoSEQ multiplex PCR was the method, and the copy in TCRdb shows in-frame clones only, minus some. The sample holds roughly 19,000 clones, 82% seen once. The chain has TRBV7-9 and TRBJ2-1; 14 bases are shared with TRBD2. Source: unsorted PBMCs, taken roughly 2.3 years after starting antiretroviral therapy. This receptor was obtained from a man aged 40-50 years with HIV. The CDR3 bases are TGTGCCAGCAGCCCCGGACTAGCGGGAGGCCTTAGAAATGAGCAGTTCTTC. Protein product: CASSPGLAGGLRNEQFF.